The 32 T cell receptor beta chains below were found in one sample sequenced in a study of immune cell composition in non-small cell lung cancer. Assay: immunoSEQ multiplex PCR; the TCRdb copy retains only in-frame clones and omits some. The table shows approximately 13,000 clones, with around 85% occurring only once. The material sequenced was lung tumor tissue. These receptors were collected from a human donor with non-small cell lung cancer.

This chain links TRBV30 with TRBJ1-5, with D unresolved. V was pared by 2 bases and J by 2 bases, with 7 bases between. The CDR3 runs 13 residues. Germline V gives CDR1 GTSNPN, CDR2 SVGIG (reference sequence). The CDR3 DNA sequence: TGTGCCTGGAGTTGGCAGGGCAATCAGCCCCAGCATTTT. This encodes CAWSWQGNQPQHF.

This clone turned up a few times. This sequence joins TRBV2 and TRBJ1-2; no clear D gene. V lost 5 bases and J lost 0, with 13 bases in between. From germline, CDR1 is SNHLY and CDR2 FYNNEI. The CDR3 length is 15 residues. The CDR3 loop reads CASSRRLLANYGYTF. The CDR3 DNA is TGTGCCAGCAGTCGTCGGCTCCTCGCTAACTATGGCTACACCTTC.

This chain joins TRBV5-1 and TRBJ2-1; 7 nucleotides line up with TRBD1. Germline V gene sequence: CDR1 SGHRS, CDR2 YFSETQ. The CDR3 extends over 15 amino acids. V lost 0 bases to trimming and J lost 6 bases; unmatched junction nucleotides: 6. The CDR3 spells CASSLAGQSFNEQFF. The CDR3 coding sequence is TGCGCCAGCAGCTTGGCGGGACAGTCTTTCAATGAGCAGTTCTTC.

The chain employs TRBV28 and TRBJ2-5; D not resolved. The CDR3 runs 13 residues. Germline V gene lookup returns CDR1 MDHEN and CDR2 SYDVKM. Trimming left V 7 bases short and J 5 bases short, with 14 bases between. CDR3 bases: TGTGCCAGCACCCCGGACCCAAAGGAGACCCAGTACTTC. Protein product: CASTPDPKETQYF.

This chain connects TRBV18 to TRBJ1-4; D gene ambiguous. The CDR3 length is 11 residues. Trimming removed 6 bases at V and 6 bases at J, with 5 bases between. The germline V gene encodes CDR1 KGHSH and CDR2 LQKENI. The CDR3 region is CASSEYEKLFF. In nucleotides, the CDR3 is TGTGCCAGCTCGGAATATGAAAAACTGTTTTTT.

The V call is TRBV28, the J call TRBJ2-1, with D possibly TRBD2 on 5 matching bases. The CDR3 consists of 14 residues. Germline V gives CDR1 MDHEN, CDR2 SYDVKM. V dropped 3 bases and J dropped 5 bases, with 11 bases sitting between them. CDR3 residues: CASSLRGRDNEQFF. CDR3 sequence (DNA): TGTGCCAGCAGTTTGCGAGGGAGAGACAATGAGCAGTTCTTC.

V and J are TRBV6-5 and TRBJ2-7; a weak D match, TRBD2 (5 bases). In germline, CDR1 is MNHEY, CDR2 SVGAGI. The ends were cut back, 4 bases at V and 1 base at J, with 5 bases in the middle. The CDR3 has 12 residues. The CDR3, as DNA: TGTGCCAGCAGTTCGGGGTCCTACGAGCAGTACTTC. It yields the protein CASSSGSYEQYF.

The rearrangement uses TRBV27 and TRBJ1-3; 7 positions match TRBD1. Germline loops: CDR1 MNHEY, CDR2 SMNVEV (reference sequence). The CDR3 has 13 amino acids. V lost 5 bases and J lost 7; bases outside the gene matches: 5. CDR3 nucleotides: TGTGCCAGCAGTCCGGGGACAGATAACACCATATATTTT. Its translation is CASSPGTDNTIYF.

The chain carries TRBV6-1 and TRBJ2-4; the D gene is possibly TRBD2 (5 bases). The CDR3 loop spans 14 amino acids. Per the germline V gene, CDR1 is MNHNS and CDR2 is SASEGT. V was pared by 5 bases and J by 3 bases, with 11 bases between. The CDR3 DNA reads TGTGCCAGCAGTCGAAGCGGAGACAAAAACATTCAGTACTTC. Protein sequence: CASSRSGDKNIQYF.

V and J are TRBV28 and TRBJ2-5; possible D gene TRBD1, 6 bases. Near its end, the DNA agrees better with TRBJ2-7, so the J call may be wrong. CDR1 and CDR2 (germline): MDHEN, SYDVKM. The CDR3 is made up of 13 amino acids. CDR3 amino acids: CASSPGHGYEQYF. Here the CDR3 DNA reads TGTGCCAGCAGTCCGGGACATGGCTACGAGCAGTACTTC.

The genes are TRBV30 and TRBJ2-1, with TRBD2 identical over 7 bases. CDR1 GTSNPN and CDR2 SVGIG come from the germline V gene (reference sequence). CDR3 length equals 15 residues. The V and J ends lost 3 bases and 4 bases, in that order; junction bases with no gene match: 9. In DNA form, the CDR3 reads TGTGCCTGGAGACACCCTAGCGGAGGATACAATGAGCAGTTCTTC. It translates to CAWRHPSGGYNEQFF. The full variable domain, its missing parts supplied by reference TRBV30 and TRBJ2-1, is SQTIHQWPATLVQPVGSPLSLECTVEGTSNPNLYWYRQAAGRGLQLLFYSVGIGQISSEVPQNLSASRPQDRQFILSSKKLLLSDSGFYLCAWRHPSGGYNEQFFGPGTRLTVL.

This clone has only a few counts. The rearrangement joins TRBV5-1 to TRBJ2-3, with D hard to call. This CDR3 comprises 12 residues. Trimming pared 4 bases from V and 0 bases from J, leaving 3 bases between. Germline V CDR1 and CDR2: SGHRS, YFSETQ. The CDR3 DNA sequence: TGCGCCAGCAGCCTCAGCACAGATACGCAGTATTTT. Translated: CASSLSTDTQYF.

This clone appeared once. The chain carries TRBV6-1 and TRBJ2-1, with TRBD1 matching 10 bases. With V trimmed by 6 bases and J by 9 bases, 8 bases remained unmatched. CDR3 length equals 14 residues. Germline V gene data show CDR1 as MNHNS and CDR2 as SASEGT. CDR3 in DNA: TGTGCCAGCAGCCGTGACAGGGGGCTGAGTGAGCAGTTCTTC. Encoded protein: CASSRDRGLSEQFF.

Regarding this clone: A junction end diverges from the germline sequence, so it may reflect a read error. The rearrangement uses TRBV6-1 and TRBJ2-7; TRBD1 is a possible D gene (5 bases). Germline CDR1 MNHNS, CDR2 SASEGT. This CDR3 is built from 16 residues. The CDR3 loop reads CAISESTQGRSYEQYF. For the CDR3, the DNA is TGTGCCATCAGTGAGTCGACGCAGGGTAGGTCCTACGAGCAGTACTTC.

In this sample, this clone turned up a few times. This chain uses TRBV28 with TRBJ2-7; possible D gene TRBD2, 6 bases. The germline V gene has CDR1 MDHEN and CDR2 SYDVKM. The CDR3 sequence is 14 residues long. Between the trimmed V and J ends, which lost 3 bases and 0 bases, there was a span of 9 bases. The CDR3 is CASSFSSDSYEQYF. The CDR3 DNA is TGTGCCAGCAGTTTCTCTAGCGACTCCTACGAGCAGTACTTC.

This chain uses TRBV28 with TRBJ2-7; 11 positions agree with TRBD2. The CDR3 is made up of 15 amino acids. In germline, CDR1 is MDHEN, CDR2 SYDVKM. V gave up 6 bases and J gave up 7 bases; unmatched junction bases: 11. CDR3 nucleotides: TGTGCCAGCAGGAGACTAGCGGGACTGCGTCAGGAGCAGTACTTC. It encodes CASRRLAGLRQEQYF.

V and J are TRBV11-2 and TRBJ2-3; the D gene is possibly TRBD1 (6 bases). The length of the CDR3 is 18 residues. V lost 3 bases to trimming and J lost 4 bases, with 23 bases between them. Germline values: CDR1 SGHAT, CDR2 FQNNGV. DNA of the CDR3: TGTGCCAGCAGCTTTCTGGTCCCACAGCAGGGGACCCCAGATACGCAGTATTTT. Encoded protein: CASSFLVPQQGTPDTQYF. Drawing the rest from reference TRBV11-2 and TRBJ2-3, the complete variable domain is EAGVAQSPRYKIIEKRQSVAFWCNPISGHATLYWYQQILGQGPKLLIQFQNNGVVDDSQLPKDRFSAERLKGVDSTLKIQPAKLEDSAVYLCASSFLVPQQGTPDTQYFGPGTRLTVL.

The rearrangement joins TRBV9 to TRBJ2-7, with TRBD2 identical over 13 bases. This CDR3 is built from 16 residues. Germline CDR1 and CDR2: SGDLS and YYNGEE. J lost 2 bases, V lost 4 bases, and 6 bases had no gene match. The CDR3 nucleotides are TGTGCCAGCAGCTCACCGACTAGCGGGAGGCCCTACGAGCAGTACTTC. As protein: CASSSPTSGRPYEQYF. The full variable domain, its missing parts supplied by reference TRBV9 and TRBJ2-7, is DSGVTQTPKHLITATGQRVTLRCSPRSGDLSVYWYQQSLDQGLQFLIQYYNGEERAKGNILERFSAQQFPDLHSELNLSSLELGDSALYFCASSSPTSGRPYEQYFGPGTRLTVT.

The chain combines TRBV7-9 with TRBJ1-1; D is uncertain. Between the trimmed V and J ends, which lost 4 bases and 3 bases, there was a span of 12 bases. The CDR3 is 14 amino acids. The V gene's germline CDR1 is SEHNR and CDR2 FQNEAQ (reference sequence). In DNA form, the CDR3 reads TGTGCCAGCAGCTCGGGCGTGGGGTACACTGAAGCTTTCTTT. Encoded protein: CASSSGVGYTEAFF.

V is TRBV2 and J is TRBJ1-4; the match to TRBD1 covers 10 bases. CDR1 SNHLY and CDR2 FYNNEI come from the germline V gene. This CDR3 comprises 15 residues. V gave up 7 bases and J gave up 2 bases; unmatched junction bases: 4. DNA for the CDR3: TGTGCCAGCAACGGACAGGGGGTTACTAATGAAAAACTGTTTTTT. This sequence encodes CASNGQGVTNEKLFF. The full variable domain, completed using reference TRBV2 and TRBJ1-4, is EPEVTQTPSHQVTQMGQEVILRCVPISNHLYFYWYRQILGQKVEFLVSFYNNEISEKSEIFDDQFSVERPDGSNFTLKIRSTKLEDSAMYFCASNGQGVTNEKLFFGSGTQLSVL.

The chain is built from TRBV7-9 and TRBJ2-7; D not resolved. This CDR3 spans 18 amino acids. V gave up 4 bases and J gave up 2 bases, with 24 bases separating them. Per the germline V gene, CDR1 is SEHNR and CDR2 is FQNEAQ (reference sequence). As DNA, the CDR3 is TGTGCCAGCAGCTCGTGGATTGGAAGGCCAGAACAGCCCTACGAGCAGTACTTC. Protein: CASSSWIGRPEQPYEQYF.

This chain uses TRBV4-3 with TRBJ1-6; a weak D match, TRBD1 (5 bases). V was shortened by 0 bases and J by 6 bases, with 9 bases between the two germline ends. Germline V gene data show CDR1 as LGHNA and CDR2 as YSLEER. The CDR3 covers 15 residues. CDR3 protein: CASSQERGLNSPLHF. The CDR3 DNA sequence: TGCGCCAGCAGCCAAGAGAGGGGCCTTAATTCACCCCTCCACTTT.

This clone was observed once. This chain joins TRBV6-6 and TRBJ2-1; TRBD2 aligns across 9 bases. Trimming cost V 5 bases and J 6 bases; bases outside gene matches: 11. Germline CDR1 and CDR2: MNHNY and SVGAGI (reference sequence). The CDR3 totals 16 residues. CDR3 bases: TGTGCCAGCAGTGGGGCCGGGACTAGCATTCGCAATGAGCAGTTCTTC. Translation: CASSGAGTSIRNEQFF.

CDR3 DNA sequence: TGTGCCAGCAGAAGGGACCTAGAGAACACCGGGGAGCTGTTTTTT. Encoded protein: CASRRDLENTGELFF. This chain links TRBV5-4 with TRBJ2-2; either TRBD1 or TRBD2 may supply D (5 bases each). Trimming left V 5 bases short and J 1 base short, with 12 bases between. Looked up from germline, CDR1 is SGHNT and CDR2 is YYREEE (reference sequence). This CDR3 is 15 amino acids long.

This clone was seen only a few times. The CDR3 loop is CASSPSGTRGDTQYF. In DNA, the CDR3 is TGTGCCAGTAGTCCCAGCGGGACCCGCGGAGATACGCAGTATTTT. V is TRBV19 and J is TRBJ2-3, with 7 bases fitting TRBD2. Per germline, CDR1 LNHDA and CDR2 SQIVND (reference sequence). This CDR3 is 15 amino acids long. Trimming took 5 bases from V and 5 from J; bases not matched to a gene: 10.

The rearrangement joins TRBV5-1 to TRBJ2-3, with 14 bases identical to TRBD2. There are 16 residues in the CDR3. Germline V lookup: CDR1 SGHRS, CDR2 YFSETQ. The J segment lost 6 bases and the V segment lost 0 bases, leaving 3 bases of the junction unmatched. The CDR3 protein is CASSLGLAGGLDTQYF. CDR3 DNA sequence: TGCGCCAGCAGCTTGGGACTAGCGGGAGGGTTGGATACGCAGTATTTT.

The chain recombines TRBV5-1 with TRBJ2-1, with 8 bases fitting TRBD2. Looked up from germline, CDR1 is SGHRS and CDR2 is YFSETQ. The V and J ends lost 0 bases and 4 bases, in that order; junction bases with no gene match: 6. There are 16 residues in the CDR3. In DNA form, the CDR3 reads TGCGCCAGCAGCTTGGGGGGGGTAGCGGGGTACAATGAGCAGTTCTTC. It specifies CASSLGGVAGYNEQFF.

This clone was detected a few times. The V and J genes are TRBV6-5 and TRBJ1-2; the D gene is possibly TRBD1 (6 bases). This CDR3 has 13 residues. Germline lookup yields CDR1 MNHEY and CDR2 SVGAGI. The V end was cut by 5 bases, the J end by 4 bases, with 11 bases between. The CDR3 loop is CASSHQGIYGYTF. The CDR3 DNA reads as TGTGCCAGCAGTCACCAGGGGATCTATGGCTACACCTTC.

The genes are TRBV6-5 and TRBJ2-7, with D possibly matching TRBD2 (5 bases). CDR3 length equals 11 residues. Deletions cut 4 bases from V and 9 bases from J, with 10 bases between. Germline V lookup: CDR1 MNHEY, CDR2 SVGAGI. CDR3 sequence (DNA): TGTGCCAGCAGTTTACTAGGACGGCAGTACTTC. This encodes CASSLLGRQYF.

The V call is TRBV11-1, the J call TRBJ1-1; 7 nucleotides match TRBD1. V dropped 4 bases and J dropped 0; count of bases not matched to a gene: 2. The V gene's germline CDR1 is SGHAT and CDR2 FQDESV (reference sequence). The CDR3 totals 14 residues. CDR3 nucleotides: TGTGCCAGCAGCTCAGACAGGGTGAACACTGAAGCTTTCTTT. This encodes CASSSDRVNTEAFF.

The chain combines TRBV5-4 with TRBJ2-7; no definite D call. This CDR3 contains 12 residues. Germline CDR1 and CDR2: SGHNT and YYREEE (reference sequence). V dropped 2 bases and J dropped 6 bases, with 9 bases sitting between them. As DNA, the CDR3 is TGTGCCAGCAGCTTATTCCCCTTCGAGCAGTACTTC. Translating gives CASSLFPFEQYF.

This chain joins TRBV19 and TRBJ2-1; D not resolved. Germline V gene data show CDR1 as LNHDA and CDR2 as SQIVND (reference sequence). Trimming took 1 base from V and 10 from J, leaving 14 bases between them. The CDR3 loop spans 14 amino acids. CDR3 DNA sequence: TGTGCCAGTAGTATAGGCCGAGCCGTGATCGAGCAGTTCTTC. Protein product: CASSIGRAVIEQFF.